The source of this TCR beta chain is a study of blood T cells in healthy people across ages. Per germline, CDR1 SGHVS and CDR2 FNYEAQ. The CDR3 totals 14 residues. About this clonotype: Its antigen is unidentified. One junction end does not reproduce the germline sequence, and a read error may be involved.

A second PCR of roughly 7 to 11 cycles used a sample-barcoded 5' primer and a J-beta primer mix. TCRdb re-called the 5' RACE reads with MiXCR, one entry per CDR3 protein. The data contain roughly 1,800,000 distinct CDR3 sequences, about 50% of them seen just once; the ten biggest clones take up approximately 2.1%. Broader study findings: The study lacked donor CMV status, which possibly confounded expanded clonotype changes.

This TCR was sampled from a middle-aged woman in good health. Sequencing was carried out using blood. The chain uses TRBV7-6 and TRBJ2-7, with 7 bases lining up with TRBD1. CDR3 loop: CVSSLGQGAYEQYF. The DNA of the CDR3 is TGTGTCAGCAGCTTAGGCCAGGGGGCCTACGAGCAGTACTTC.